The 8 T cell receptor beta chains below were found in one sample sequenced in a study of blood T cell repertoires in COVID-19. Sequencing used immunoSEQ multiplex PCR; TCRdb keeps in-frame clones, though not all of them. The table has hundreds of thousands of clones, approximately 84% seen once. The sequenced material came from PBMCs or T cells enriched from blood (not recorded which). The receptors were gathered from a woman aged 30 to 39 who had recovered from COVID-19.

The chain uses TRBV27 and TRBJ2-2; possible D gene TRBD2, 7 bases. CDR1 MNHEY and CDR2 SMNVEV come from the germline V gene (reference sequence). Trimming stripped 5 bases from V and 3 bases from J, with 13 bases between. The CDR3 is made up of 15 amino acids. DNA of the CDR3: TGTGCCAGCAGTCTCGGGGGGCGGGACACCGGGGAGCTGTTTTTT. Its translation is CASSLGGRDTGELFF.

The rearrangement joins TRBV3-1 (or the pseudogene TRBV3-2) to TRBJ1-6; tentatively, D is TRBD1 (6 bases). Per germline, CDR1 LGHDT and CDR2 YNNKEL (reference sequence). CDR3 length: 15 residues. Trimming took 3 bases from V and 7 from J, leaving 13 bases between them. Here the CDR3 reads CASSHRGQRNSPLHF. DNA of the CDR3: TGTGCCAGCAGCCACCGCGGACAGAGGAATTCACCCCTCCACTTT.

The genes are TRBV25-1 and TRBJ2-1; TRBD2 matches 8 bases. This CDR3 region has 17 residues. Germline values: CDR1 MGHDK, CDR2 SYGVNS. V trimming: 2 bases; J trimming: 4 bases; junction bases outside the gene matches: 10. CDR3 loop: CASSERNRGRSYNEQFF. The DNA of the CDR3 is TGTGCCAGCAGTGAAAGGAACCGCGGGAGGTCATACAATGAGCAGTTCTTC.

CDR3 region: CASSFLSGSSGEQYF. The CDR3 DNA follows: TGTGCCAGCAGCTTCTTGAGCGGGAGTTCGGGTGAGCAGTACTTC. The chain carries TRBV7-9 and TRBJ2-7; 8 bases are shared with TRBD2. CDR1 and CDR2 (germline): SEHNR, FQNEAQ (reference sequence). The trim removed 3 bases at V and 7 bases at J, leaving 11 bases unmatched. CDR3 length: 15 amino acids. Variable domain in full (rest from reference TRBV7-9 and TRBJ2-7): DTGVSQNPRHKITKRGQNVTFRCDPISEHNRLYWYRQTLGQGPEFLTYFQNEAQLEKSRLLSDRFSAERPKGSFSTLEIQRTEQGDSAMYLCASSFLSGSSGEQYFGPGTRLTVT.

This clone was detected only a few times. The junction and the germline gene differ at one end; a read error may be behind it. CDR3 DNA sequence: TGTGCCAGCAGTATAACCGGGACTAGATCCTCCGAGCAGTACTTC. Amino acid sequence: CASSITGTRSSEQYF. V usage is TRBV7-8 and J usage is TRBJ2-7, with 8 bases matching TRBD2. The CDR3 loop spans 15 amino acids. Germline V gene data show CDR1 as SGHVS and CDR2 as FQNEAQ.

In nucleotides, the CDR3 is TGTGCCAGCAGCTCAAAGACAGAAGGCTACACCTTC. Its protein product is CASSSKTEGYTF. The V and J genes are TRBV7-9 and TRBJ1-2, with TRBD1 as a possible D gene (5 bases). Looked up from germline, CDR1 is SEHNR and CDR2 is FQNEAQ (reference sequence). The CDR3 totals 12 residues. Between the trimmed V and J ends, which lost 4 bases and 8 bases, there was a span of 11 bases.

V is TRBV12-3 or TRBV12-4 and J is TRBJ2-5, with TRBD2 matching over 9 bases. The V and J ends lost 3 bases and 14 bases, in that order; junction bases with no gene match: 10. CDR3 length equals 13 residues. The CDR3 nucleotides read TGTGCCAGCAGTTTGGGGCGGGGGGGCTCCATTTACTTC. Translation gives CASSLGRGGSIYF.

The chain's CDR3 is CASSVPSGNNEQFF. The CDR3 coding sequence is TGTGCCAGCAGCGTCCCTAGCGGGAACAATGAGCAGTTCTTC. The rearrangement links TRBV9 to TRBJ2-1, with 9 bases identical to TRBD2. The junction had 2 bases not matched to a gene; V was cut back by 2 bases and J by 5 bases. This CDR3 has 14 amino acids. Germline CDR1 SGDLS, CDR2 YYNGEE. The variable domain in full, completed from reference TRBV9 and TRBJ2-1, reads DSGVTQTPKHLITATGQRVTLRCSPRSGDLSVYWYQQSLDQGLQFLIQYYNGEERAKGNILERFSAQQFPDLHSELNLSSLELGDSALYFCASSVPSGNNEQFFGPGTRLTVL.